Below are 27 T cell receptor beta chains sequenced from a single sample in a study of blood T cell repertoires in COVID-19. Sequencing used immunoSEQ multiplex PCR; TCRdb keeps in-frame clones, though not all of them. The data show roughly 220,000 clones, more than 65% seen once. The specimen sequenced was peripheral blood. Source of these receptors: a woman in her twenties or thirties who had recovered from COVID-19.

The V call is TRBV7-3, the J call TRBJ2-3; no definite D call. Germline loops: CDR1 SGHTA, CDR2 FQGTGA. V was clipped by 5 bases and J by 4 bases, with 10 bases between them. This CDR3 is built from 13 residues. CDR3 bases: TGTGCCAGCAGCCACAGATTTGCAGATACGCAGTATTTT. It specifies CASSHRFADTQYF. The full variable domain, in which reference TRBV7-3 and TRBJ2-3 provide the parts outside the CDR3, is GAGVSQTPSNKVTEKGKYVELRCDPISGHTALYWYRQSLGQGPEFLIYFQGTGAADDSGLPNDRFFAVRPEGSVSTLKIQRTERGDSAVYLCASSHRFADTQYFGPGTRLTVL.

This sequence joins TRBV10-3 and TRBJ2-7; 12 bases align to TRBD1. V lost 8 bases and J lost 7; bases outside the gene matches: 9. This CDR3 contains 14 residues. Looked up from germline, CDR1 is ENHRY and CDR2 is SYGVKD. The DNA for the CDR3 is TGTGCCATCTGTCCGGGACAGGGGGCGGGGGAGCAGTACTTC. This encodes CAICPGQGAGEQYF.

The V and J genes are TRBV6-5 and TRBJ2-3; the D gene is possibly TRBD2 (6 bases). CDR1 and CDR2 (germline): MNHEY, SVGAGI. Trimming shortened V by 0 bases and J by 2 bases, and 12 bases separated the two germline ends. The length of the CDR3 is 16 residues. The DNA of the CDR3 is TGTGCCAGCAGTTACTCCTCGGGAGTGGACACAGATACGCAGTATTTT. Amino acids: CASSYSSGVDTDTQYF.

The rearrangement uses TRBV28 and TRBJ2-7; weak D call: TRBD2 (6 bases). Germline-derived CDR1 and CDR2 are MDHEN and SYDVKM. The CDR3 sequence is 12 residues long. Trimming left V 6 bases short and J 2 bases short, with 8 bases between. CDR3: CASRGLPYEQYF. CDR3 DNA sequence: TGTGCCAGCAGGGGACTTCCCTACGAGCAGTACTTC.

This clone was recorded at least ten times. The gene calls are TRBV28 and TRBJ1-1; D might be TRBD1 (5 bases). The germline V gene has CDR1 MDHEN and CDR2 SYDVKM. The CDR3 is 15 amino acids. V lost 5 bases, J lost 1 base, and 14 bases lay in between. CDR3 coding DNA: TGTGCCAGCAGTGGGGGGGACGGAGGGAACACTGAAGCTTTCTTT. Translating gives CASSGGDGGNTEAFF. Using reference TRBV28 and TRBJ1-1 for the parts outside the CDR3, the full variable domain is DVKVTQSSRYLVKRTGEKVFLECVQDMDHENMFWYRQDPGLGLRLIYFSYDVKMKEKGDIPEGYSVSREKKERFSLILESASTNQTSMYLCASSGGDGGNTEAFFGQGTRLTVV.

The genes are TRBV6-5 and TRBJ1-2; D is unresolved. V was shortened by 5 bases and J by 4 bases, with 14 bases between the two germline ends. CDR1 MNHEY and CDR2 SVGAGI come from the germline V gene. This CDR3 region has 14 residues. In nucleotides, the CDR3 is TGTGCCAGCAGTATACAGAGGGAGGCCTATGGCTACACCTTC. It translates to CASSIQREAYGYTF.

The rearrangement links TRBV7-3 to TRBJ2-2, with 12 bases aligning to TRBD2. Trimming took 6 bases from V and 4 from J; bases not matched to a gene: 3. This CDR3 has 15 amino acids. Germline V gives CDR1 SGHTA, CDR2 FQGTGA. The CDR3 DNA follows: TGTGCCAGCAGGACTAGCGGGAGTCGCACCGGGGAGCTGTTTTTT. This encodes CASRTSGSRTGELFF. Together with reference TRBV7-3 and TRBJ2-2, the CDR3 gives the full variable domain: GAGVSQTPSNKVTEKGKYVELRCDPISGHTALYWYRQSLGQGPEFLIYFQGTGAADDSGLPNDRFFAVRPEGSVSTLKIQRTERGDSAVYLCASRTSGSRTGELFFGEGSRLTVL.

The rearrangement uses TRBV30 and TRBJ2-3; TRBD1 aligns across 10 bases. CDR1 is GTSNPN, CDR2 SVGIG, per germline (reference sequence). V shed 0 bases and J 3 bases; nucleotides not matched to a gene: 9. The CDR3 spans 17 residues. For the CDR3, the DNA is TGTGCCTGGAGTGTGGGGACAGGGGTCGAGTGGACAGATACGCAGTATTTT. Translation gives CAWSVGTGVEWTDTQYF.

This chain links TRBV19 with TRBJ2-3; the D is unclear. CDR3 length: 13 residues. Deletions cut 3 bases from V and 8 bases from J, with 12 bases between. The germline V gene has CDR1 LNHDA and CDR2 SQIVND (reference sequence). As DNA, the CDR3 is TGTGCCAGTAGTATCTCCGGGTTAGGTACGCAGTATTTT. Its translation: CASSISGLGTQYF.

The chain combines TRBV5-4 with TRBJ1-2; D gene unclear. Germline lookup yields CDR1 SGHNT and CDR2 YYREEE (reference sequence). The CDR3 spans 12 residues. The ends were cut back, 4 bases at V and 6 bases at J, with 10 bases in the middle. CDR3 nucleotides: TGTGCCAGCAGCCGGGAAACGCATGGCTACACCTTC. Protein sequence: CASSRETHGYTF.

The rearrangement uses TRBV5-4 and TRBJ2-3, with 7 bases fitting TRBD2. The V and J ends lost 5 bases and 4 bases, in that order; junction bases with no gene match: 10. Germline V CDR1 and CDR2: SGHNT, YYREEE (reference sequence). This CDR3 spans 15 amino acids. As DNA, the CDR3 is TGTGCCAGCAGGTCCGCGGGGAGGGGCCCAGATACGCAGTATTTT. This encodes CASRSAGRGPDTQYF.

The rearrangement joins TRBV28 to TRBJ1-1; the D is unclear. The CDR3 has 14 amino acids. The V and J ends lost 3 bases and 1 base respectively, with 9 bases between them. CDR1 and CDR2 (germline): MDHEN, SYDVKM. CDR3 loop: CASSFGTSNTEAFF. The CDR3 nucleotides are TGTGCCAGCAGTTTTGGCACCTCGAACACTGAAGCTTTCTTT.

This chain joins TRBV28 and TRBJ1-5; D possibly corresponds to TRBD1 (6 bases). In germline, CDR1 is MDHEN, CDR2 SYDVKM. The V gene lost 3 bases and the J gene lost 0 bases, with 15 bases spanning the gap. This CDR3 contains 17 residues. For the CDR3, the DNA is TGTGCCAGCAGTTTGGGTACAGGGACCTATAGCAATCAGCCCCAGCATTTT. Its translation: CASSLGTGTYSNQPQHF.

V gene TRBV28 combines with J gene TRBJ1-2; no definite D call. Trimming cost V 8 bases and J 8 bases, with 24 bases left between them. This CDR3 is 15 amino acids long. Germline V gene sequence: CDR1 MDHEN, CDR2 SYDVKM. CDR3 nucleotide sequence: TGTGCCAGCCTTGAGGAGGGCAGGCCTTTGAGCGGCTACACCTTC. It is translated as CASLEEGRPLSGYTF.

The table lists this clone with a few counts. The V call is TRBV7-9, the J call TRBJ2-7; tentative D call: TRBD1 (6 bases). Germline CDR1 and CDR2: SEHNR and FQNEAQ (reference sequence). Trimming pared 0 bases from V and 0 bases from J, leaving 21 bases between. The CDR3 consists of 19 residues. The CDR3 nucleotides read TGTGCCAGCAGCTTAGCGAGAATGGGTGGGCCAGGGGTCTCCTACGAGCAGTACTTC. It yields the protein CASSLARMGGPGVSYEQYF. Together with reference TRBV7-9 and TRBJ2-7, the CDR3 gives the full variable domain: DTGVSQNPRHKITKRGQNVTFRCDPISEHNRLYWYRQTLGQGPEFLTYFQNEAQLEKSRLLSDRFSAERPKGSFSTLEIQRTEQGDSAMYLCASSLARMGGPGVSYEQYFGPGTRLTVT.

CDR3: CATSRGQGVSSNQPQHF. The DNA of the CDR3 is TGTGCCACCAGCAGGGGACAGGGGGTAAGCAGCAATCAGCCCCAGCATTTT. This chain joins TRBV15 and TRBJ1-5, with TRBD1 matching over 11 bases. The germline gives CDR1 LNHNV, CDR2 YYDKDF (reference sequence). The CDR3 sequence is 17 residues long. Trimming at V came to 3 bases and at J to 1 base, leaving 5 bases not matched to a gene.

This clone was found a few times. The J gene is TRBJ2-7, the V gene TRBV30, with 11 bases matching TRBD2. CDR3 length: 16 residues. Trimming removed 3 bases from V and 6 bases from J; junction bases left unmatched: 13. CDR1 and CDR2 from the germline V gene are GTSNPN and SVGIG (reference sequence). CDR3 coding DNA: TGTGCCTGGAGGGCCGGGGCACTAGCGGGAGTCGGCGAGCAGTACTTC. This sequence encodes CAWRAGALAGVGEQYF.

V gene TRBV19 combines with J gene TRBJ2-1, with 7 nucleotides matching TRBD1. The V gene end was trimmed by 1 base and the J gene end by 6 bases; junction bases not matched to a gene: 6. From germline, CDR1 is LNHDA and CDR2 SQIVND (reference sequence). This CDR3 has 15 residues. DNA for the CDR3: TGTGCCAGTAGTATAGTGGAGACAGGGAGCAATGAGCAGTTCTTC. Its protein is CASSIVETGSNEQFF. The full variable domain, rest sourced from reference TRBV19 and TRBJ2-1, is DGGITQSPKYLFRKEGQNVTLSCEQNLNHDAMYWYRQDPGQGLRLIYYSQIVNDFQKGDIAEGYSVSREKKESFPLTVTSAQKNPTAFYLCASSIVETGSNEQFFGPGTRLTVL.

The chain uses TRBV9 and TRBJ1-5, with TRBD1 identical over 8 bases. This CDR3 comprises 14 residues. Trimming at V came to 3 bases and at J to 6 bases, leaving 5 bases not matched to a gene. CDR1 and CDR2 from the germline V gene are SGDLS and YYNGEE. DNA for the CDR3: TGTGCCAGCAGCGAAACAGGGGGGCGTCAGCCCCAGCATTTT. This translates into CASSETGGRQPQHF.

In its sample, this clone was seen a few times. The gene calls are TRBV7-2 and TRBJ2-1; D is possibly TRBD2 (5 bases). The germline V gene encodes CDR1 SGHTA and CDR2 FQGNSA. CDR3 length: 12 residues. Trimming stripped 5 bases from V and 12 bases from J, with 14 bases between. Written as DNA, the CDR3 is TGTGCCAGCAGCGCCCAACTAGGTCGGCAGTTCTTC. Translation: CASSAQLGRQFF.

In this sample, this clone turned up a few times. J is TRBJ2-7 and V is TRBV7-2, with D possibly matching TRBD2 (5 bases). V was shortened by 5 bases and J by 3 bases, with 11 bases between the two germline ends. Germline values: CDR1 SGHTA, CDR2 FQGNSA. The CDR3 extends over 13 amino acids. The CDR3 spells CASSPNAGYEQYF. The CDR3 nucleotides are TGTGCCAGCAGCCCCAATGCGGGCTACGAGCAGTACTTC.

This clone was counted a single time. The rearrangement joins TRBV7-9 to TRBJ2-1; 7 bases are a match to TRBD2. V dropped 10 bases and J dropped 0; count of bases not matched to a gene: 12. Germline V gives CDR1 SEHNR, CDR2 FQNEAQ (reference sequence). The CDR3 totals 16 residues. The CDR3 reads CAIVGRSGYSYNEQFF. The DNA for the CDR3 is TGTGCCATCGTGGGACGTAGCGGGTACTCCTACAATGAGCAGTTCTTC.

The V gene is TRBV7-3, the J gene TRBJ1-1; the D gene is possibly TRBD1 (5 bases). V was pared by 4 bases and J by 7 bases, with 10 bases between. The CDR3 spans 12 residues. Germline CDR1 and CDR2: SGHTA and FQGTGA. The CDR3 nucleotides are TGTGCCAGCAGCTCCGCAGACAGTGAAGCTTTCTTT. It translates to CASSSADSEAFF.

V is TRBV13 and J is TRBJ2-7, with 11 bases identical to TRBD2. The ends lost 4 bases at V and 3 bases at J; junction bases unmatched: 5. The V gene's germline CDR1 is PRHDT and CDR2 FYEKMQ (reference sequence). The CDR3 sequence is 15 residues long. The CDR3 coding sequence is TGTGCCAGCAGCTCTACCGGGACTAGCGGCTACGAGCAGTACTTC. Its protein product is CASSSTGTSGYEQYF.

CDR3 in amino acids: CASRALAGVPYEQYF. The CDR3, as DNA: TGTGCCAGCAGGGCACTAGCGGGAGTACCCTACGAGCAGTACTTC. The chain employs TRBV27 and TRBJ2-7; 11 nucleotides align to TRBD2. The germline CDR1 and CDR2 sequences are MNHEY and SMNVEV (reference sequence). This CDR3 has 15 amino acids. V shed 6 bases and J 2 bases; nucleotides not matched to a gene: 6.

This clone was recorded at least ten times. The chain uses TRBV10-1 and TRBJ2-2; D not resolved. V was cut by 2 bases and J by 8 bases, with 9 bases left in between. CDR1 and CDR2 (germline): WNHNN, SYGVQD (reference sequence). The CDR3 consists of 13 residues. CDR3 protein: CASSERSGGELFF. CDR3 DNA sequence: TGCGCCAGCAGTGAGAGGTCAGGAGGGGAGCTGTTTTTT.

The CDR3 loop reads CASNTKADPGQGNTGELFF. The CDR3 DNA follows: TGTGCCAGCAACACGAAAGCAGACCCGGGACAGGGTAACACCGGGGAGCTGTTTTTT. V gene TRBV9 combines with J gene TRBJ2-2; 9 nucleotides match TRBD1. CDR1 SGDLS and CDR2 YYNGEE come from the germline V gene. V lost 6 bases and J lost 2; bases outside the gene matches: 17. The CDR3 has 19 residues.